A single TCR beta chain is shown here with its context. TCRdb's copy holds only in-frame clones and misses some; the assay was immunoSEQ multiplex PCR. The sample consists of roughly 10,000 clones, 70% to 90% of them appearing once. This sample's time point: pre-treatment baseline. The CDR3 is 12 amino acids. Germline-derived CDR1 and CDR2 are SQVTM and ANQGSEA. The ends were cut back, 6 bases at V and 1 base at J, with 7 bases in the middle. These data are taken from a study of blood T cell dynamics during melanoma immunotherapy. The V call is TRBV29-1, the J call TRBJ2-1; no clear D. This clonotype was sampled from a human donor with melanoma. Sequences were derived from blood, sampled from a patient treated with checkpoint blockade. This CDR3 is CSVVPSYNEQFF. CDR3 nucleotides: TGCAGCGTCGTGCCTTCCTACAATGAGCAGTTCTTC.